The 5 T cell receptor beta chains presented below share a single source sample, sequenced in a study of cytomegalovirus exposure and HLA in healthy donors. Assay used: immunoSEQ multiplex PCR; TCRdb lists only in-frame clones, some missing. The table records approximately 140,000 clones, approximately 87% of them present only once. Source material: PBMCs. These receptors all come from a man between 18 and 29 years old in good health and CMV-seronegative.

The chain has TRBV9 and TRBJ2-3; D perhaps matches TRBD2 (5 bases). Trimming pared 3 bases from V and 4 bases from J, leaving 15 bases between. Germline loops: CDR1 SGDLS, CDR2 YYNGEE. The CDR3 is 15 amino acids. CDR3 coding DNA: TGTGCCAGCAGCGGTAGCGTTCTTATCGCAGATACGCAGTATTTT. It yields the protein CASSGSVLIADTQYF.

The rearrangement links TRBV5-6 to TRBJ2-1; the D gene is possibly TRBD2 (5 bases). With 3 bases removed from V and 2 bases from J, the gap between germline ends came to 12 bases. Germline CDR1 SGHDT, CDR2 YYEEEE. The CDR3 runs 15 residues. The CDR3 is CASSSETGTYNEQFF. The CDR3 DNA reads TGTGCCAGCAGCTCGGAGACGGGGACCTACAATGAGCAGTTCTTC. Based on the CDR3 plus reference TRBV5-6 and TRBJ2-1, the full variable domain is DAGVTQSPTHLIKTRGQQVTLRCSPKSGHDTVSWYQQALGQGPQFIFQYYEEEERQRGNFPDRFSGHQFPNYSSELNVNALLLGDSALYLCASSSETGTYNEQFFGPGTRLTVL.

The gene calls are TRBV5-6 and TRBJ1-2; D is perhaps TRBD1 (5 bases). This CDR3 has 14 residues. The V and J ends lost 2 bases and 4 bases respectively, with 12 bases between them. The germline V gene encodes CDR1 SGHDT and CDR2 YYEEEE. Here the CDR3 DNA reads TGTGCCAGCAGCTTCCAAGGGGTAATCTATGGCTACACCTTC. Translation gives CASSFQGVIYGYTF.

The chain combines TRBV2 with TRBJ2-2; D perhaps matches TRBD1 (5 bases). Trimming pared 10 bases from V and 4 bases from J, leaving 22 bases between. The germline CDR1 and CDR2 sequences are SNHLY and FYNNEI. The CDR3 totals 16 residues. CDR3 in DNA: TGTGCCACCCAGGGAATCTCGACAGCTGCCACCGGGGAGCTGTTTTTT. It encodes CATQGISTAATGELFF.

The chain recombines TRBV6-5 with TRBJ2-1; perhaps TRBD2 as D (6 bases). V gave up 2 bases and J gave up 2 bases, with 10 bases separating them. The CDR3 consists of 15 residues. CDR1 and CDR2 (germline): MNHEY, SVGAGI. In nucleotides, the CDR3 is TGTGCCAGCAGTTACGCGGGACCTACCTACAATGAGCAGTTCTTC. This translates into CASSYAGPTYNEQFF.